The 7 T cell receptor beta chains below come from one sample, sequenced in a study of CD8+CD57+ T cells in acquired aplastic anemia (dated by TCRdb to 2016 to 2018). Sequencing took place on an Illumina HiSeq 2000. Profiling of TCR beta VDJ combinations and CDR3 sequences used genomic DNA as the template. TCRdb handled the public reads itself, with Q25 trimming in fastp and clone calling in MiXCR, and kept productive beta chains. Entries are consolidated by CDR3 protein sequence, retaining the most common genes and DNA. Present in this sample are 160,000 or so distinct CDR3 sequences, 60% to 80% of which were seen just once. The top ten hold 35% to 50% of the sample. Expansion of CD8+CD57+ cells had been shown by flow cytometry in the patients chosen for sequencing. The sample was sorted CD4+, CD8+, or CD8+CD57+ T cells (not recorded which) from PBMCs. The source is a human donor with aplastic anemia.

The chain employs TRBV29-1 and TRBJ2-7; D possibly corresponds to TRBD2 (6 bases). V lost 7 bases, J lost 4 bases, and 14 bases lay in between. This CDR3 has 12 residues. The V gene's germline CDR1 is SQVTM and CDR2 ANQGSEA. The CDR3 DNA follows: TGCAGCGCTTCGGGAGTTGGATACGAGCAGTACTTC. Translation: CSASGVGYEQYF.

The chain uses TRBV15 and TRBJ2-1; a weak D match, TRBD2 (6 bases). The germline gives CDR1 LNHNV, CDR2 YYDKDF (reference sequence). Trimming took off 1 base at V and 5 bases at J, with 15 bases between the two ends. This CDR3 is built from 16 residues. The CDR3 nucleotides are TGTGCCACCAGCAGAGCGAGAGGGCGGGACGACAATGAGCAGTTCTTC. Translated: CATSRARGRDDNEQFF.

The CDR3 sequence is CATSRAGFEQYF. CDR3 sequence (DNA): TGTGCCACCAGCAGAGCCGGTTTTGAGCAGTACTTC. The genes are TRBV15 and TRBJ2-5; D not certain. CDR1 is LNHNV and CDR2 is YYDKDF in the germline V gene (reference sequence). This CDR3 is built from 12 residues. V gave up 1 base and J gave up 11 bases, with 11 bases separating them.

The chain recombines TRBV7-9 with TRBJ1-2; possible D gene TRBD1, 6 bases. The CDR3 covers 14 residues. Per the germline V gene, CDR1 is SEHNR and CDR2 is FQNEAQ (reference sequence). Trimming shortened V by 8 bases and J by 0 bases, and 13 bases separated the two germline ends. The CDR3 sequence: CASGPDRSNYGYTF. The CDR3 bases are TGTGCCAGCGGCCCGGACAGATCTAACTATGGCTACACCTTC.

With respect to this clonotype: An end of the junction does not agree with germline; a read error may underlie this. The rearrangement links TRBV5-1 to TRBJ2-1, with D perhaps matching TRBD1 or TRBD2 (5 bases each). Germline V gene data show CDR1 as SGHRS and CDR2 as YFSETQ. This CDR3 has 11 residues. In nucleotides, the CDR3 is TGTGCCAGCGCCGGGGCGGTTGAGCAGTTCTTC. It yields the protein CASAGAVEQFF. Looking up the rest from reference TRBV5-1 and TRBJ2-1 gives the full variable domain: KAGVTQTPRYLIKTRGQQVTLSCSPISGHRSVSWYQQTPGQGLQFLFEYFSETQRNKGNFPGRFSGRQFSNSRSEMNVSTLELGDSALYLCASAGAVEQFFGPGTRLTVL.

The rearrangement joins TRBV9 to TRBJ2-7; 9 nucleotides align to TRBD2. Germline loops: CDR1 SGDLS, CDR2 YYNGEE. The CDR3 runs to 16 residues. V trimming: 3 bases; J trimming: 3 bases; junction bases outside the gene matches: 10. The CDR3 region is CASSEIAGAERYEQYF. CDR3 bases: TGTGCCAGCAGCGAGATAGCGGGGGCCGAGCGCTACGAGCAGTACTTC.

The J gene is TRBJ2-1, the V gene TRBV10-3, with 12 bases fitting TRBD1. J lost 10 bases, V lost 5 bases, and 12 bases had no gene match. The germline V gene has CDR1 ENHRY and CDR2 SYGVKD. CDR3 size: 16 residues. CDR3 coding DNA: TGTGCCATCAGTCCGAGACCGGGACAGGGGGCCGGGGAGCAGTTCTTC. Amino acids: CAISPRPGQGAGEQFF.